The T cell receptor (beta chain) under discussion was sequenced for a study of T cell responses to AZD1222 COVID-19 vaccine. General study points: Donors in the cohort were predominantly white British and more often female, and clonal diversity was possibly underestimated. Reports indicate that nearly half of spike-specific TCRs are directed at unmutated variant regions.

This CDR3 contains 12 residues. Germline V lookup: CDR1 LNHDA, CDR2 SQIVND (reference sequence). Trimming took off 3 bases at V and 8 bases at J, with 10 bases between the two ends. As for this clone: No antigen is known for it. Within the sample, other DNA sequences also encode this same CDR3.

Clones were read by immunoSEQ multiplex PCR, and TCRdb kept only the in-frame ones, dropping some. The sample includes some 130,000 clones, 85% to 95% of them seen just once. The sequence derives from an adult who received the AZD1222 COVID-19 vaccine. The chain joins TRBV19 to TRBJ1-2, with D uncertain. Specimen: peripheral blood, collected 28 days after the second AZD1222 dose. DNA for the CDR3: TGTGCCAGTAGTATTGAAGGGAGGGGCTACACCTTC. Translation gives CASSIEGRGYTF.